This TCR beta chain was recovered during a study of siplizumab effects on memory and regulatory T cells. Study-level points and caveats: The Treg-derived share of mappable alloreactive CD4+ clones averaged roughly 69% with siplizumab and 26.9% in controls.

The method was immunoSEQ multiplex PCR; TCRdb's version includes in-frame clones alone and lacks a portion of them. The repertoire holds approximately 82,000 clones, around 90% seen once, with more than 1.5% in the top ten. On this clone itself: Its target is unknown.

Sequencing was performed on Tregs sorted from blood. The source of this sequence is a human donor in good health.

This chain's CDR3 is CASSTGLADTDTQYF. The CDR3 DNA is TGTGCCAGCAGCACGGGACTAGCGGACACAGATACGCAGTATTTT. The chain has TRBV5-6 and TRBJ2-3; 11 nucleotides match TRBD2. The CDR3 loop spans 15 amino acids. CDR1 and CDR2 (germline): SGHDT, YYEEEE. Trimming removed 4 bases from V and 2 bases from J; junction bases left unmatched: 3. The full variable domain, with the rest looked up from reference TRBV5-6 and TRBJ2-3, is DAGVTQSPTHLIKTRGQQVTLRCSPKSGHDTVSWYQQALGQGPQFIFQYYEEEERQRGNFPDRFSGHQFPNYSSELNVNALLLGDSALYLCASSTGLADTDTQYFGPGTRLTVL.